Listed below are T cell receptor beta chains from one sample, sequenced in a study of T cell changes during pregnancy in multiple sclerosis. The method was immunoSEQ multiplex PCR; TCRdb's version includes in-frame clones alone and lacks a portion of them. The sample holds about 70,000 clones; around 90% are singletons and the top ten take 2.3%. The sequencing used peripheral blood, collected in the first trimester of pregnancy. The receptors stem from a female donor with multiple sclerosis, enrolled in a pregnancy study. CDR3s include the opening cysteine and the closing phenylalanine or tryptophan. The order of the fields is D gene, J gene, V gene, clone size, CDR3 DNA, CDR3 protein. A D gene is named only where the DNA matches it firmly. The size entry is marked missing in some rows and otherwise reads once, few, many or a size class.

d_call: TRBD1; j_call: TRBJ1-6; v_call: TRBV10-1; clone_size: few; cdr3_nt: TGCGCCAGCAGTGATGTGGGACAGGGGTATAATTCACCCCTCCACTTT; cdr3_aa: CASSDVGQGYNSPLHF
d_call: TRBD1; j_call: TRBJ1-2; v_call: TRBV19; clone_size: .; cdr3_nt: TGTGCCAGTAGTAGAAATTGGGGACAGTTCTATGGCTACACCTTC; cdr3_aa: CASSRNWGQFYGYTF
d_call: .; j_call: TRBJ1-2; v_call: TRBV18; clone_size: .; cdr3_nt: TGTGCCAGCTCACTACAGGGTGACGGCTACACCTTC; cdr3_aa: CASSLQGDGYTF
d_call: .; j_call: TRBJ1-5; v_call: TRBV6-1; clone_size: .; cdr3_nt: TGTGCCAGCAGTGAAGGACTGTATCAGCCCCAGCATTTT; cdr3_aa: CASSEGLYQPQHF
d_call: .; j_call: TRBJ1-1; v_call: TRBV14; clone_size: .; cdr3_nt: TGTGCCAGCAGCCAACGGGGACTCCCCGGGGGGGAAGCTTTCTTT; cdr3_aa: CASSQRGLPGGEAFF
d_call: TRBD1; j_call: TRBJ1-2; v_call: TRBV6-1; clone_size: .; cdr3_nt: TGTGCCAGCAGACAGACAGGGTATGGCTACACCTTC; cdr3_aa: CASRQTGYGYTF
d_call: TRBD2; j_call: TRBJ2-1; v_call: TRBV9; clone_size: once; cdr3_nt: TGTGCCAGCAGCGTAGAGATCGGGGGGGCGAAAAATGAGCAGTTCTTC; cdr3_aa: CASSVEIGGAKNEQFF
d_call: TRBD2; j_call: TRBJ2-5; v_call: TRBV19; clone_size: .; cdr3_nt: TGTGCCAGTACACCGGGACTAGCAAACCAAGAGACCCAGTACTTC; cdr3_aa: CASTPGLANQETQYF
d_call: .; j_call: TRBJ2-4; v_call: TRBV29-1; clone_size: .; cdr3_nt: TGCAGCGCCCTCGGAGGCTCACCAGCCAAAAACATTCAGTACTTC; cdr3_aa: CSALGGSPAKNIQYF
d_call: .; j_call: TRBJ2-7; v_call: TRBV25-1; clone_size: .; cdr3_nt: TGTGCCAGCAGTGAAGCTGGTCGGGGTTGGAACGAGCAGTACTTC; cdr3_aa: CASSEAGRGWNEQYF
d_call: .; j_call: TRBJ2-3; v_call: TRBV7-2; clone_size: .; cdr3_nt: TGTGCCAGCAGCTTAGTGTCGGTCCCGGGGGCAGATACGCAGTATTTT; cdr3_aa: CASSLVSVPGADTQYF
d_call: TRBD2; j_call: TRBJ2-7; v_call: TRBV27; clone_size: .; cdr3_nt: TGTGCCAGCAGTCCACGACTAGCCTCTACGGAGCAGTACTTC; cdr3_aa: CASSPRLASTEQYF
d_call: TRBD1; j_call: TRBJ1-5; v_call: TRBV6-1; clone_size: .; cdr3_nt: TGTGCCAGCAGTGTAGGACAGGGAGGTCAGCCCCAGCATTTT; cdr3_aa: CASSVGQGGQPQHF
d_call: .; j_call: TRBJ2-2; v_call: TRBV6-1; clone_size: .; cdr3_nt: TGTGCCAGCAGTGAAGATCTCGGAGTGAACACCGGGGAGCTGTTTTTT; cdr3_aa: CASSEDLGVNTGELFF
d_call: TRBD2; j_call: TRBJ2-7; v_call: TRBV27; clone_size: .; cdr3_nt: TGTGCCAGCAGTCCAAGGACTAGCGCCACCTACGAGCAGTACTTC; cdr3_aa: CASSPRTSATYEQYF
d_call: TRBD1; j_call: TRBJ2-7; v_call: TRBV5-1; clone_size: .; cdr3_nt: TGCGCCAGCAGCTCATACCGGGACAGCCTCTACGAGCAGTACTTC; cdr3_aa: CASSSYRDSLYEQYF
d_call: .; j_call: TRBJ2-3; v_call: TRBV18; clone_size: .; cdr3_nt: TGTGCCAGCTCACCTACCCCGAGGTCATCGAGCACAGATACGCAGTATTTT; cdr3_aa: CASSPTPRSSSTDTQYF
d_call: .; j_call: TRBJ2-7; v_call: TRBV14; clone_size: once; cdr3_nt: TGTGCCAGCAGCCAAGAAACATCCCCCTACGAGCAGTACTTC; cdr3_aa: CASSQETSPYEQYF
d_call: TRBD1; j_call: TRBJ1-4; v_call: TRBV6-1; clone_size: .; cdr3_nt: TGTGCCAGCAGTGCCGGACAGGGTCTAGGCAATGAAAAACTGTTTTTT; cdr3_aa: CASSAGQGLGNEKLFF
d_call: .; j_call: TRBJ2-7; v_call: TRBV9; clone_size: .; cdr3_nt: TGTGCCAGCAGCGTAGACCAGGGTGACTACGAGCAGTACTTC; cdr3_aa: CASSVDQGDYEQYF
d_call: TRBD2; j_call: TRBJ2-7; v_call: TRBV7-9; clone_size: .; cdr3_nt: TGTGCCAGCAGCCCCGCTTTAGCGGGATTCTCCTACGAGCAGTACTTC; cdr3_aa: CASSPALAGFSYEQYF
d_call: .; j_call: TRBJ1-1; v_call: TRBV7-9; clone_size: .; cdr3_nt: TGTGCCAGCAGCTCCACAGTAGAAGCTTTCTTT; cdr3_aa: CASSSTVEAFF
d_call: .; j_call: TRBJ2-3; v_call: TRBV27; clone_size: once; cdr3_nt: TGTGCCAGCAGTTTCGGTAGCCCAGATACGCAGTATTTT; cdr3_aa: CASSFGSPDTQYF
d_call: .; j_call: TRBJ1-4; v_call: TRBV5-8; clone_size: .; cdr3_nt: TGTGCCAACCCAACGGGGGGCATACGGGATGAAAAACTGTTTTTT; cdr3_aa: CANPTGGIRDEKLFF
d_call: .; j_call: TRBJ2-4; v_call: TRBV2; clone_size: .; cdr3_nt: TGTGCCAGCAGGGGGGGACAGCTAGCCAAAAACATTCAGTACTTC; cdr3_aa: CASRGGQLAKNIQYF
d_call: .; j_call: TRBJ2-1; v_call: TRBV27; clone_size: .; cdr3_nt: TGTGCCAGCAGTAGGGGGAATGAGCAGTTCTTC; cdr3_aa: CASSRGNEQFF
d_call: TRBD2; j_call: TRBJ2-5; v_call: TRBV5-1; clone_size: .; cdr3_nt: TGCGCCAGCAGCTTGGTAGCTAGCGGGGCCCCCCAAGAGACCCAGTACTTC; cdr3_aa: CASSLVASGAPQETQYF
d_call: TRBD1; j_call: TRBJ2-7; v_call: TRBV7-9; clone_size: .; cdr3_nt: TGTGCCAGCAGCCCGGACAGGGTGCGACACGAGCAGTACTTC; cdr3_aa: CASSPDRVRHEQYF
d_call: TRBD2; j_call: TRBJ2-1; v_call: TRBV27; clone_size: .; cdr3_nt: TGTGCCAGCAGTCCGGAGACTAGCGGGAGCTATGAGCAGTTCTTC; cdr3_aa: CASSPETSGSYEQFF
d_call: .; j_call: TRBJ1-1; v_call: TRBV19; clone_size: once; cdr3_nt: TGTGCCAGTAGTTCGAATTCCTGGGGGGACACTGAAGCTTTCTTT; cdr3_aa: CASSSNSWGDTEAFF
d_call: .; j_call: TRBJ1-1; v_call: TRBV19; clone_size: .; cdr3_nt: TGTGCCAGTAGTATTCAGGGCCTGTGGGCTGAAGCTTTCTTT; cdr3_aa: CASSIQGLWAEAFF
d_call: TRBD2; j_call: TRBJ2-7; v_call: TRBV7-2; clone_size: .; cdr3_nt: TGTGCCAGCAGCCTGTCCCTAGCGGTCTACGAGCAGTACTTC; cdr3_aa: CASSLSLAVYEQYF
d_call: TRBD2; j_call: TRBJ2-3; v_call: TRBV5-6; clone_size: .; cdr3_nt: TGTGCCAGCAGCGAAGGACTAGCGGGAGTTTGGACAGATACGCAGTATTTT; cdr3_aa: CASSEGLAGVWTDTQYF
d_call: .; j_call: TRBJ1-5; v_call: TRBV28; clone_size: .; cdr3_nt: TGTGCCAGCAGTTATGGGCCTTTTAGGAGGGGTCAGCCCCAGCATTTT; cdr3_aa: CASSYGPFRRGQPQHF
d_call: .; j_call: TRBJ1-1; v_call: TRBV27; clone_size: .; cdr3_nt: TGTGCCAGCCGGGGGACCATGAACACTGAAGCTTTCTTT; cdr3_aa: CASRGTMNTEAFF
d_call: .; j_call: TRBJ2-2; v_call: TRBV7-5; clone_size: .; cdr3_nt: TGTGTCAGAAGCTCCGGGGACAGCATGAACACCGGGGAGCTGTTTTTT; cdr3_aa: CVRSSGDSMNTGELFF
d_call: TRBD1; j_call: TRBJ2-3; v_call: TRBV18; clone_size: .; cdr3_nt: TGTGCCAGCTCACGAAAAGGGAACAGGGGTCCCGCAGATACGCAGTATTTT; cdr3_aa: CASSRKGNRGPADTQYF
d_call: .; j_call: TRBJ2-7; v_call: TRBV6-5; clone_size: .; cdr3_nt: TGTGCCACCGCGAGGGACTACGAGCAGTACTTC; cdr3_aa: CATARDYEQYF
d_call: TRBD2; j_call: TRBJ2-1; v_call: TRBV5-1; clone_size: .; cdr3_nt: TGCGCCAGCAGCACCAGGGCTAGCGGGGGCCGGGGGGAGCAGTTCTTC; cdr3_aa: CASSTRASGGRGEQFF
d_call: .; j_call: TRBJ1-2; v_call: TRBV19; clone_size: .; cdr3_nt: TGTGCCAGTAGCCCTCAGGGGCCTCCTAATGGCTACACCTTC; cdr3_aa: CASSPQGPPNGYTF
d_call: .; j_call: TRBJ2-1; v_call: TRBV30; clone_size: once; cdr3_nt: TGTGCCTGGAGCCCTAGCGTCTCCTACAATGAGCAGTTCTTC; cdr3_aa: CAWSPSVSYNEQFF
d_call: TRBD2; j_call: TRBJ2-1; v_call: TRBV11-3; clone_size: .; cdr3_nt: TGTGCCAGCAGCCGGACTAGCGAGAATGAGCAGTTCTTC; cdr3_aa: CASSRTSENEQFF
d_call: .; j_call: TRBJ1-5; v_call: TRBV19; clone_size: .; cdr3_nt: TGTGCCACCAACCCTCCGGGGAATCAGCCCCAGCATTTT; cdr3_aa: CATNPPGNQPQHF
d_call: .; j_call: TRBJ2-5; v_call: TRBV7-9; clone_size: once; cdr3_nt: TGTGCCAGCAGCTCGGGACTTCCACAAGAGACCCAGTACTTC; cdr3_aa: CASSSGLPQETQYF
d_call: TRBD2; j_call: TRBJ2-3; v_call: TRBV6-1; clone_size: once; cdr3_nt: TGTGCCAGCAGTGGCCGGACTAGCGGGACACTCATGGATACGCAGTATTTT; cdr3_aa: CASSGRTSGTLMDTQYF
d_call: TRBD1; j_call: TRBJ1-4; v_call: TRBV5-1; clone_size: once; cdr3_nt: TGCGCCAGCAGCCCGAGCCCGGGACAGTCTAATGAAAAACTGTTTTTT; cdr3_aa: CASSPSPGQSNEKLFF
d_call: .; j_call: TRBJ2-7; v_call: TRBV7-2; clone_size: .; cdr3_nt: TGTGCCAGCAGCTTAGAGGGCGGGGTTACCTACGAGCAGTACTTC; cdr3_aa: CASSLEGGVTYEQYF
d_call: TRBD2; j_call: TRBJ2-2; v_call: TRBV5-1; clone_size: .; cdr3_nt: TGCGCCAGCAGCTTACTAGCGGGAGGTGGCACCGGGGAGCTGTTTTTT; cdr3_aa: CASSLLAGGGTGELFF
d_call: TRBD2; j_call: TRBJ2-7; v_call: TRBV6-1; clone_size: .; cdr3_nt: TGTGCCAGCAGTGATTATTCGAGCGGGGTATCGAGTTACGAGCAGTACTTC; cdr3_aa: CASSDYSSGVSSYEQYF
d_call: TRBD1; j_call: TRBJ1-5; v_call: TRBV6-1; clone_size: .; cdr3_nt: TGTGCCAGCAGTGAAACCAGGGGGCGCGGTCAGCCCCAGCATTTT; cdr3_aa: CASSETRGRGQPQHF
d_call: .; j_call: TRBJ2-7; v_call: TRBV5-1; clone_size: .; cdr3_nt: TGCGCCAGCAGCTCCCCGGGGTACGAGCAGTACTTC; cdr3_aa: CASSSPGYEQYF
d_call: .; j_call: TRBJ1-6; v_call: TRBV5-1; clone_size: few; cdr3_nt: TGCGCCAGCAGCTTAGACCCAGGCGGTGGGGGGGCCCTCCACTTT; cdr3_aa: CASSLDPGGGGALHF
d_call: .; j_call: TRBJ1-2; v_call: TRBV7-6; clone_size: .; cdr3_nt: TGTGCCAGCACCCAACTCTTTGAGGGTATCAAAGCTTCTGGCTACACCTTC; cdr3_aa: CASTQLFEGIKASGYTF
d_call: .; j_call: TRBJ2-3; v_call: TRBV7-3; clone_size: .; cdr3_nt: TGTGCCAGCAGCTTCCTGAGGCTAGCCGATGGTCCAGATACGCAGTATTTT; cdr3_aa: CASSFLRLADGPDTQYF
d_call: TRBD1; j_call: TRBJ2-2; v_call: TRBV5-8; clone_size: .; cdr3_nt: TGTGCCAGCAGCGCAAGAGGGACAGGGCCGAACACCGGGGAGCTGTTTTTT; cdr3_aa: CASSARGTGPNTGELFF
d_call: TRBD1; j_call: TRBJ1-4; v_call: TRBV6-7; clone_size: .; cdr3_nt: TGTGCCAGCAGTTACCCGGAGAGACAGGGTTTAATCACTAATGAAAAACTGTTTTTT; cdr3_aa: CASSYPERQGLITNEKLFF
d_call: .; j_call: TRBJ1-5; v_call: TRBV15; clone_size: once; cdr3_nt: TGTGCCACCAGCAGAGTGCGACAGGGCAATCAGCCCCAGCATTTT; cdr3_aa: CATSRVRQGNQPQHF
d_call: .; j_call: TRBJ2-2; v_call: TRBV2; clone_size: .; cdr3_nt: TGTGCCAGCAGTGGGCCCGACAGGTCGAACACCGGGGAGCTGTTTTTT; cdr3_aa: CASSGPDRSNTGELFF
d_call: .; j_call: TRBJ2-3; v_call: TRBV2; clone_size: .; cdr3_nt: TGTGCCAGCAGTGGGGAGGCGGATACGCAGTATTTT; cdr3_aa: CASSGEADTQYF